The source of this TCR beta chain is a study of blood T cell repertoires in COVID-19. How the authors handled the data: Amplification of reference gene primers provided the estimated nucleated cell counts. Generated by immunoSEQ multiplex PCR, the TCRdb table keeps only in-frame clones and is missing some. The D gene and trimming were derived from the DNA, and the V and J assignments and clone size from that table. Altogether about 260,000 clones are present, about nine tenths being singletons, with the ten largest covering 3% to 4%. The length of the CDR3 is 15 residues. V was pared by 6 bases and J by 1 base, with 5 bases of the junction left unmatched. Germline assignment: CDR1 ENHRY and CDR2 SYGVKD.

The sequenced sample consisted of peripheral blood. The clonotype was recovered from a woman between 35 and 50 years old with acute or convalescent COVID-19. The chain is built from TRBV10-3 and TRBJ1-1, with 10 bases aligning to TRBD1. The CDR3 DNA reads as TGTGCCATCAGCCGGACAGGGGGTAGGAACACTGAAGCTTTCTTT. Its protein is CAISRTGGRNTEAFF.